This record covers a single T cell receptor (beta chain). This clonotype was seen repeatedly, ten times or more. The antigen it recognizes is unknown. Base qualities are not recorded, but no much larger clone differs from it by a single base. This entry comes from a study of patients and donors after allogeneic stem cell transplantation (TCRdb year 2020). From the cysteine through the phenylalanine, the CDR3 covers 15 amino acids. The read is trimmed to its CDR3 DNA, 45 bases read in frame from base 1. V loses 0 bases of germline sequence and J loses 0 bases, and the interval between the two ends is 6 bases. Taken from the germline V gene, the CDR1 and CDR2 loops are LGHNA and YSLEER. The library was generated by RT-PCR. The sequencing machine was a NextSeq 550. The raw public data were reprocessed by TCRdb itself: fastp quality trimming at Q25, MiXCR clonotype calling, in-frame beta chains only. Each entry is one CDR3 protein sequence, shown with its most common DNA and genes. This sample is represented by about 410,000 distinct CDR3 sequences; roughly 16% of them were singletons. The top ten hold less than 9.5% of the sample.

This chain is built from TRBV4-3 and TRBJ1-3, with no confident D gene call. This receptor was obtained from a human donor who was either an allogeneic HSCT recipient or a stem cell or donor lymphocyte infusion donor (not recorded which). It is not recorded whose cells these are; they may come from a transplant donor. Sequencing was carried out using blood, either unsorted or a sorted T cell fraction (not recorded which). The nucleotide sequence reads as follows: TGCGCCAGCAGCCAAGATCAAAGCTCTGGAAACACCATATATTTT. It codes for CASSQDQSSGNTIYF.